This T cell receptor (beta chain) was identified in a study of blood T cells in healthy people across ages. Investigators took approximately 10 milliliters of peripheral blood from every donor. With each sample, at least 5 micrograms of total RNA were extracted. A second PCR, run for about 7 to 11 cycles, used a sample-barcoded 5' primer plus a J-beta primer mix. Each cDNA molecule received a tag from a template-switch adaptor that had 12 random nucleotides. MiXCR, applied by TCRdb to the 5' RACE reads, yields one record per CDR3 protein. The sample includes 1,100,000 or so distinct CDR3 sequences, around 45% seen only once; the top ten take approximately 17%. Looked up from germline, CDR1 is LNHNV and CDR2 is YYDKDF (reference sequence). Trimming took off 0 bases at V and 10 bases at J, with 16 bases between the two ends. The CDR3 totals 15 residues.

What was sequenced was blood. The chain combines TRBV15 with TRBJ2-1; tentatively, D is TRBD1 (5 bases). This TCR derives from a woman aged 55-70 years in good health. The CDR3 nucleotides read TGTGCCACCAGCAGAGATCAGGGTCTGGCGCGGGAGCAGTTCTTC. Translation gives CATSRDQGLAREQFF.